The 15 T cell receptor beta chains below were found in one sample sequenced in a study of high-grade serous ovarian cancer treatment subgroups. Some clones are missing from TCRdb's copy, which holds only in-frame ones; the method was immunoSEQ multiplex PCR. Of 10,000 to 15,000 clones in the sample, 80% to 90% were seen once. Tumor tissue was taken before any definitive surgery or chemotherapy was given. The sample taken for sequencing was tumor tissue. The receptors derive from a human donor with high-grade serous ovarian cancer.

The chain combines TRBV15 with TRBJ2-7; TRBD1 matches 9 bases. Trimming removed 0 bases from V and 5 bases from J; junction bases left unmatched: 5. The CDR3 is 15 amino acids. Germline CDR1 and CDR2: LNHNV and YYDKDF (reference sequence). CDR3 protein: CATSRDPGQGNEQYF. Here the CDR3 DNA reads TGTGCCACCAGCAGAGACCCGGGACAGGGCAACGAGCAGTACTTC. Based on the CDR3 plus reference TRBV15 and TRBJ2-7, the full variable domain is DAMVIQNPRYQVTQFGKPVTLSCSQTLNHNVMYWYQQKSSQAPKLLFHYYDKDFNNEADTPDNFQSRRPNTSFCFLDIRSPGLGDTAMYLCATSRDPGQGNEQYFGPGTRLTVT.

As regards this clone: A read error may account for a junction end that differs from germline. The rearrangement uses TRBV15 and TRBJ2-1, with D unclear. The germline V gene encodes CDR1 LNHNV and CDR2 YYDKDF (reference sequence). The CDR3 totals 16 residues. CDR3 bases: TGTGCCACCAGCAGAGATTCTATAGGCTCCCACAATGAGCAGTTCTTC. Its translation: CATSRDSIGSHNEQFF. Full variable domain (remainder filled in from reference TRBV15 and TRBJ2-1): DAMVIQNPRYQVTQFGKPVTLSCSQTLNHNVMYWYQQKSSQAPKLLFHYYDKDFNNEADTPDNFQSRRPNTSFCFLDIRSPGLGDTAMYLCATSRDSIGSHNEQFFGPGTRLTVL.

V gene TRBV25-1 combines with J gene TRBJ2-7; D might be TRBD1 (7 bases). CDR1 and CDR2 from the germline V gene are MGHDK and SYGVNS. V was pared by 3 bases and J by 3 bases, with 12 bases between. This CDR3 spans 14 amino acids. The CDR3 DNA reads TGTGCCAGCAGTGAGCGGGACAGCTTCTACGAGCAGTACTTC. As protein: CASSERDSFYEQYF.

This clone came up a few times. CDR3 sequence: CASSYSQGGSYEQYV. DNA of the CDR3: TGTGCCAGCAGTTACTCTCAGGGTGGCTCCTACGAGCAGTACGTC. This chain joins TRBV6-6 and TRBJ2-7; D might be TRBD1 (5 bases). CDR3 length: 15 amino acids. The V and J ends lost 0 bases and 0 bases respectively, with 9 bases between them. CDR1 and CDR2 from the germline V gene are MNHNY and SVGAGI (reference sequence).

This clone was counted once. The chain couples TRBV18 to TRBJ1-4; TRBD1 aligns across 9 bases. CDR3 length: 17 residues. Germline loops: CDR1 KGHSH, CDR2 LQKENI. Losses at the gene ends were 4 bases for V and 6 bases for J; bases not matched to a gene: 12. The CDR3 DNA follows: TGTGCCAGCTCACTTTCCGGACAGGGGATAACCCATGAAAAACTGTTTTTT. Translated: CASSLSGQGITHEKLFF.

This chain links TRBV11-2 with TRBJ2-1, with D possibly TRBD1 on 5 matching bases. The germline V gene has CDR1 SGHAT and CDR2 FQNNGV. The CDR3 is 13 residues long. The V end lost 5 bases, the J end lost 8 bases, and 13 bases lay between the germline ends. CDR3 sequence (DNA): TGTGCCAGCAGCCTGTCTGACAGCGATGAGCAGTTCTTC. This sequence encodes CASSLSDSDEQFF.

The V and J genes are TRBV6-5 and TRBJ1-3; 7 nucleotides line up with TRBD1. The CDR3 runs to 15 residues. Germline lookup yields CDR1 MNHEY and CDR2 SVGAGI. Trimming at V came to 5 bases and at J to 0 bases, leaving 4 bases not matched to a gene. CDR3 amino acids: CASSPTGISGNTIYF. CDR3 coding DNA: TGTGCCAGCAGTCCGACAGGGATCTCTGGAAACACCATATATTTT.

CDR3 sequence: CASSLDLRGGGEQYF. For the CDR3, the DNA is TGCGCCAGCAGCTTGGATCTGCGGGGGGGCGGCGAGCAGTACTTC. This sequence joins TRBV5-1 and TRBJ2-7; 9 nucleotides match TRBD2. Germline assignment: CDR1 SGHRS and CDR2 YFSETQ. The CDR3 length is 15 residues. Trimming cost V 0 bases and J 6 bases; bases outside gene matches: 7.

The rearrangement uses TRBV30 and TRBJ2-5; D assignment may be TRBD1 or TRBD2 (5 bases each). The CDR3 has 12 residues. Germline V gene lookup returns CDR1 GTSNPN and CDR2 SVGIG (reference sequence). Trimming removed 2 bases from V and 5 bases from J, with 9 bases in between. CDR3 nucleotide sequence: TGTGCCTGGAGTCGGGGCACGGAGACCCAGTACTTC. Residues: CAWSRGTETQYF. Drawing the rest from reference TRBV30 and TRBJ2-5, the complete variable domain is SQTIHQWPATLVQPVGSPLSLECTVEGTSNPNLYWYRQAAGRGLQLLFYSVGIGQISSEVPQNLSASRPQDRQFILSSKKLLLSDSGFYLCAWSRGTETQYFGPGTRLLVL.

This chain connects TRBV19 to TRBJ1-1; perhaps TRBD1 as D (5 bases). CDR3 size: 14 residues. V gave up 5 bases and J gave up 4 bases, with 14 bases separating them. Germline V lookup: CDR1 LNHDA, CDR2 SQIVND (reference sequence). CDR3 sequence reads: CASSLWTTATEAFF. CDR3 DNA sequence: TGTGCCAGTAGTTTGTGGACAACCGCCACTGAAGCTTTCTTT.

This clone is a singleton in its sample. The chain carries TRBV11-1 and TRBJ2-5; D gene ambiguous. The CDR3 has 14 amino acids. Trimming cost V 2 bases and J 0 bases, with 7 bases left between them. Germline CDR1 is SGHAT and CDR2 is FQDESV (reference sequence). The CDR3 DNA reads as TGTGCCAGCAGCTTATTCCTGAACCAAGAGACCCAGTACTTC. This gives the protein CASSLFLNQETQYF.

In DNA form, the CDR3 reads TGCAGTGCTAGGGACCAAGAGACCCAGTACTTC. This translates into CSARDQETQYF. The chain employs TRBV20-1 and TRBJ2-5; D gene unclear. Trimming shortened V by 3 bases and J by 0 bases, and 2 bases separated the two germline ends. The germline CDR1 and CDR2 sequences are DFQATT and SNEGSKA (reference sequence). This CDR3 has 11 amino acids.

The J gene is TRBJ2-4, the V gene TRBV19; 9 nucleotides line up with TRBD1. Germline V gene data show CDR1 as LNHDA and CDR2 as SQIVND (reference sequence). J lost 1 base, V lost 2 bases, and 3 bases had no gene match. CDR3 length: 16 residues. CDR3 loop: CASSIQDRGAKNIQYF. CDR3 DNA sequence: TGTGCCAGTAGTATACAGGACAGGGGTGCCAAAAACATTCAGTACTTC.

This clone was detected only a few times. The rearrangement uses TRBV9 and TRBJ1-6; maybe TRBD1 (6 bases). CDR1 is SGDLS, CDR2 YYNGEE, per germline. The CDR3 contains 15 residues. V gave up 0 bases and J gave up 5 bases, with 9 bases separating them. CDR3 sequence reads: CASSVDKGDNSPLHF. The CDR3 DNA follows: TGTGCCAGCAGCGTAGATAAGGGGGATAATTCACCCCTCCACTTT.

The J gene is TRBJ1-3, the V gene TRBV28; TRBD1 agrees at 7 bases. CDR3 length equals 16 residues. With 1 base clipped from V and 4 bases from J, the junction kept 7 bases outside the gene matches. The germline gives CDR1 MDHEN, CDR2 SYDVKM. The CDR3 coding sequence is TGTGCCAGCAGTTTATTAGACAGGGTTTACGGAAACACCATATATTTT. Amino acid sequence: CASSLLDRVYGNTIYF.